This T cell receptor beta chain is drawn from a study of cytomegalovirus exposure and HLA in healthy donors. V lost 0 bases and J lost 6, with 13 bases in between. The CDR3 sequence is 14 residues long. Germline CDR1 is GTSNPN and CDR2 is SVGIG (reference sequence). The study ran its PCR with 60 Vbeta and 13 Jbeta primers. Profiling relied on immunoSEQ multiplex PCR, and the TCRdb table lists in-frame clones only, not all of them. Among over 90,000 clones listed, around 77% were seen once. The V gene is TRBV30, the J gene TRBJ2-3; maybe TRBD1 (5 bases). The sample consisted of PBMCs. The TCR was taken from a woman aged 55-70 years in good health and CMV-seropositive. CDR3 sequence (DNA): TGTGCCTGGAGTGTACGCCCAGGGCTGGATACGCAGTATTTT. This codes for CAWSVRPGLDTQYF.